Listed here are 16 T cell receptor beta chains from one sample, sequenced in a study of T cells in Graves' hyperthyroidism and ophthalmopathy. Amplification of TCR beta CDR3 regions used RNA as the template. An initial round of RT-PCR targeting the TCR CDR3 relied on the HTBI primer set. MiXCR was run by TCRdb on the multiplex PCR reads, yielding one entry per CDR3 protein. Of around 500,000 distinct CDR3 sequences listed, around a fifth are singletons. Input material: blood. The receptors here all came from a woman aged 70 to 79 with Graves' ophthalmopathy.

This chain uses TRBV20-1 with TRBJ2-7; 9 bases are a match to TRBD1. The CDR3 has 14 amino acids. The V gene's germline CDR1 is DFQATT and CDR2 SNEGSKA (reference sequence). Trimming cost V 5 bases and J 2 bases; bases outside gene matches: 7. The CDR3 coding sequence is TGCAGTGCTGAGCGGACAGGGGAGACCTACGAGCAGTACTTC. Translating gives CSAERTGETYEQYF.

A remark on this clonotype: A much larger clone differs by one base, so this may be a read error. V and J are TRBV11-2 and TRBJ2-7; D remains unclear. Looked up from germline, CDR1 is SGHAT and CDR2 is FQNNGV. This CDR3 has 14 amino acids. Deletions cut 1 base from V and 2 bases from J, with 9 bases between. The CDR3 coding sequence is TGTGCCAGCAGCTTAGTAAACACCACCTACGAGCAGTACTTC. Its protein is CASSLVNTTYEQYF.

This clonotype has only a few counts. V usage is TRBV12-3 or TRBV12-4 and J usage is TRBJ2-1; TRBD1 matches at 7 bases. The CDR3 spans 14 residues. V shed 5 bases, J shed 6 bases, and the junction held 7 bases outside the gene matches. The CDR3 sequence is CASSHLTGSNEQFF. Here the CDR3 DNA reads TGTGCCAGCAGTCACCTGACAGGGAGCAATGAGCAGTTCTTC.

The V call is TRBV6-1, the J call TRBJ1-1; the D is unclear. CDR1 is MNHNS, CDR2 SASEGT, per germline. This CDR3 has 12 amino acids. V shed 5 bases and J shed 4 bases, with 8 bases lying between them. This CDR3 reads CASSLSRTEAFF. As DNA, the CDR3 is TGTGCCAGCAGTCTAAGTCGCACTGAAGCTTTCTTT.

The genes are TRBV7-2 and TRBJ2-3; the D call may be TRBD1 or TRBD2 (5 bases each). Per germline, CDR1 SGHTA and CDR2 FQGNSA. The CDR3 is made up of 12 amino acids. The ends were cut back, 4 bases at V and 8 bases at J, with 10 bases in the middle. CDR3 bases: TGTGCCAGCAGCTCAACAGGAGGTACGCAGTATTTT. Amino acids: CASSSTGGTQYF.

In its sample, this clonotype was seen a few times. V is TRBV6-1 and J is TRBJ2-1, with D tentatively TRBD2 (5 bases). Per the germline V gene, CDR1 is MNHNS and CDR2 is SASEGT. V was clipped by 3 bases and J by 2 bases, with 8 bases between them. This CDR3 has 14 amino acids. In DNA, the CDR3 is TGTGCCAGCAGTGATCTCGGGACCTACAATGAGCAGTTCTTC. Amino acids: CASSDLGTYNEQFF.

This sequence joins TRBV19 and TRBJ1-5, with unresolved D. The CDR3 has 13 amino acids. The germline V gene has CDR1 LNHDA and CDR2 SQIVND (reference sequence). Trimming took off 7 bases at V and 5 bases at J, with 12 bases between the two ends. The DNA for the CDR3 is TGTGCCAGTACAACAGCAAGTTATCAGCCCCAGCATTTT. Residues: CASTTASYQPQHF.

This clonotype was seen many times. The chain combines TRBV6-1 with TRBJ2-1; D not certain. This CDR3 has 17 residues. Trimming took 7 bases from V and 0 from J, leaving 19 bases between them. Germline assignment: CDR1 MNHNS and CDR2 SASEGT. Here the CDR3 DNA reads TGTGCCAGCACCTCCCCGTTGGGCTCACGCTCCTACAATGAGCAGTTCTTC. Its translation: CASTSPLGSRSYNEQFF.

This clonotype occurred once. The genes are TRBV9 and TRBJ2-2; D perhaps matches TRBD1 (5 bases). Between the trimmed V and J ends, which lost 0 bases and 1 base, there was a span of 7 bases. The CDR3 contains 15 residues. The V gene's germline CDR1 is SGDLS and CDR2 YYNGEE. The CDR3 protein is CASSVETGNTGELFF. DNA for the CDR3: TGTGCCAGCAGCGTAGAAACAGGGAACACCGGGGAGCTGTTTTTT. Full variable domain (outside the CDR3, taken from reference TRBV9 and TRBJ2-2): DSGVTQTPKHLITATGQRVTLRCSPRSGDLSVYWYQQSLDQGLQFLIQYYNGEERAKGNILERFSAQQFPDLHSELNLSSLELGDSALYFCASSVETGNTGELFFGEGSRLTVL.

As for this clonotype: One base away lies a much larger clone, so this may be a sequencing read error. The rearrangement links TRBV7-2 to TRBJ2-7; 8 bases are shared with TRBD1. This CDR3 has 16 amino acids. Germline CDR1 and CDR2: SGHTA and FQGNSA. CDR3 in DNA: TGTGCCAGCAGCTTAGGCAGGACAGGGCTATCCTACGGGCAGTACTTC. Amino acid sequence: CASSLGRTGLSYGQYF.

This chain uses TRBV9 with TRBJ2-5, with 9 nucleotides matching TRBD2. This CDR3 is 16 amino acids long. V lost 5 bases and J lost 2; bases outside the gene matches: 10. The V gene's germline CDR1 is SGDLS and CDR2 YYNGEE. The CDR3 DNA sequence: TGTGCCAGCAGTGACACCCTAGCGGGGCTACAAGAGACCCAGTACTTC. This sequence encodes CASSDTLAGLQETQYF.

This clonotype was seen many times. This chain connects TRBV7-2 to TRBJ1-2; no clear D. This CDR3 contains 14 residues. Germline V lookup: CDR1 SGHTA, CDR2 FQGNSA. V gave up 1 base and J gave up 3 bases, with 9 bases separating them. The CDR3 DNA reads as TGTGCCAGCAGCTTAGTCTTAGGGTACTATGGCTACACCTTC. Protein sequence: CASSLVLGYYGYTF.

The chain is built from TRBV30 and TRBJ2-2; D perhaps matches TRBD1 (5 bases). V lost 2 bases, J lost 7 bases, and 20 bases lay in between. Germline-derived CDR1 and CDR2 are GTSNPN and SVGIG (reference sequence). The CDR3 is 16 residues long. The CDR3 DNA is TGTGCCTGGAGTACCGACAGCCCGGAGAGGAGCGGGGAGCTGTTTTTT. This codes for CAWSTDSPERSGELFF.

This clonotype was seen repeatedly, ten times or more. The gene calls are TRBV2 and TRBJ2-3; D assignment may be TRBD1 or TRBD2 (5 bases each). V was shortened by 5 bases and J by 9 bases, with 12 bases between the two germline ends. This CDR3 has 12 residues. The germline gives CDR1 SNHLY, CDR2 FYNNEI. The CDR3 protein is CASSSGPQTQYF. The CDR3 DNA sequence: TGTGCCAGCAGTTCGGGACCGCAGACGCAGTATTTT.

The rearrangement joins TRBV7-9 to TRBJ2-6, with D hard to call. This CDR3 is built from 15 residues. Trimming removed 0 bases at V and 0 bases at J, with 3 bases between. CDR1 is SEHNR and CDR2 is FQNEAQ in the germline V gene (reference sequence). This CDR3 is CASSLAVSGANVLTF. Here the CDR3 DNA reads TGTGCCAGCAGCTTAGCTGTCTCTGGGGCCAACGTCCTGACTTTC.

The gene calls are TRBV6-1 and TRBJ1-1; D gene unclear. CDR1 and CDR2 (germline): MNHNS, SASEGT. The CDR3 runs to 13 residues. Trimming removed 7 bases at V and 3 bases at J, with 12 bases between. CDR3 loop: CASNGVSDTEAFF. Written as DNA, the CDR3 is TGTGCCAGCAATGGCGTGTCTGACACTGAAGCTTTCTTT.